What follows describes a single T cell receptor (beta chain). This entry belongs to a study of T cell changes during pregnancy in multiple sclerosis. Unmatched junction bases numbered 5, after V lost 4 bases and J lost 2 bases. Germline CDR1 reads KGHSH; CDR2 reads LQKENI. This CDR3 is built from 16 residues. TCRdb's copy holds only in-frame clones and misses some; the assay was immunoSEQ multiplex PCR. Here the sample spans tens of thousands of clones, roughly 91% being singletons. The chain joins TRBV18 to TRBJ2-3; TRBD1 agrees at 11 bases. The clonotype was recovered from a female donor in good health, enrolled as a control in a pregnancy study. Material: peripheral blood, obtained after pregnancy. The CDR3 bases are TGTGCCAGCTCACTGGGACAGGGGGGTAACACAGATACGCAGTATTTT. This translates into CASSLGQGGNTDTQYF.